This TCR beta chain came from a study of T cells in Graves' hyperthyroidism and ophthalmopathy. Researchers took RNA transcripts and amplified the TCR beta CDR3 regions from them. The primer set for the first-round RT-PCR of the TCR CDR3 was HTBI. TCRdb passed the multiplex PCR reads through MiXCR, listing each CDR3 protein once. This sample has some 620,000 distinct CDR3 sequences, with 16% found just once. Ten or more counts support this clonotype. Antigen: not known. The CDR3 spans 13 residues. With V trimmed by 1 base and J by 6 bases, 4 bases remained unmatched. The germline gives CDR1 DFQATT, CDR2 SNEGSKA (reference sequence). Study-level results: Most clonotypes that expanded in the thyroid above 0.001 also showed up in blood.

The authors obtained PBMCs from more than 9.5 ml of fresh peripheral blood. Sample: blood. The source is a woman aged 30 to 39 with Graves' hyperthyroidism. This chain connects TRBV20-1 to TRBJ2-3; TRBD2 matches at 7 bases. The CDR3 nucleotides read TGCAGTGCTAGAGGGACTAGTTTGGATACGCAGTATTTT. Residues: CSARGTSLDTQYF.